A selection of T cell receptor beta chains follows, all from one sample in a study of OX40 agonist ivuxolimab in advanced cancers. Generated by immunoSEQ multiplex PCR, the TCRdb table keeps only in-frame clones and is missing some. The sample lists 50,000 to 70,000 clones; about 93% were seen once. The starting material was CD4+ or CD8+ T cells sorted from blood, obtained in a trial of the OX40 agonist ivuxolimab. These receptors were obtained from an adult with an advanced solid tumor such as melanoma, head and neck, liver or kidney cancer. Each CDR3 is given with its conserved first and last residue. The D gene is left open where the match is weak. Expanded clones are given a class, and other clones once, few, many or no size at all.

j_gene | v_gene | abundance | d_gene | CDR3aa | CDR3nt
TRBJ2-3 | TRBV11-1 | - | - | CASSSLDTDTQYF | TGTGCCAGCAGCTCACTAGACACAGATACGCAGTATTTT
TRBJ1-1 | TRBV7-8 | - | TRBD1 | CASSPPTGATEAFF | TGTGCCAGCAGTCCCCCCACAGGGGCCACTGAAGCTTTCTTT
TRBJ2-7 | TRBV30 | - | TRBD1 | CAWTSGTGAYEQYF | TGTGCCTGGACCTCCGGGACAGGGGCCTACGAGCAGTACTTC
TRBJ2-1 | TRBV7-9 | - | TRBD2 | CASSLVGLAGGISYNEQFF | TGTGCCAGCAGCTTAGTCGGACTAGCGGGAGGAATCTCCTACAATGAGCAGTTCTTC
TRBJ2-4 | TRBV13 | - | - | CASSPGLLNIQYF | TGTGCCAGCAGCCCCGGACTATTAAACATTCAGTACTTC
TRBJ1-4 | TRBV7-9 | - | - | CASSLGGGGSEKLFF | TGTGCCAGCAGCTTAGGCGGTGGGGGTAGTGAAAAACTGTTTTTT
TRBJ2-7 | TRBV2 | - | - | CARPRQGYEQYF | TGTGCCAGACCCCGGCAGGGTTACGAGCAGTACTTC
TRBJ2-7 | TRBV19 | - | - | CASSNMDSLNYEQYF | TGTGCCAGTAGTAATATGGACAGTCTTAACTACGAGCAGTACTTC
TRBJ2-1 | TRBV9 | - | TRBD2 | CASSVSRLAVPRYNEQFF | TGTGCCAGCAGCGTAAGCAGACTAGCGGTCCCTCGGTACAATGAGCAGTTCTTC
TRBJ1-2 | TRBV7-9 | - | - | CAGSYGAGYTF | TGTGCCGGTAGTTATGGGGCTGGCTACACCTTC
TRBJ2-7 | TRBV6-1 | once | - | CASSEVAVSYEQYF | TGTGCCAGCAGTGAAGTTGCAGTATCCTACGAGCAGTACTTC
TRBJ1-3 | TRBV28 | - | - | CATWPGDVSSGNTIYF | TGTGCCACTTGGCCGGGGGACGTAAGCTCTGGAAACACCATATATTTT
TRBJ2-3 | TRBV27 | - | - | CASSVPGGTDTQYF | TGTGCCAGCAGTGTCCCGGGAGGCACAGATACGCAGTATTTT
TRBJ2-2 | TRBV13 | - | TRBD2 | CASSLTLGLAETTGELFF | TGTGCCAGCAGCTTAACCCTCGGGCTAGCGGAAACCACCGGGGAGCTGTTTTTT
TRBJ1-2 | TRBV12-5 | - | - | CAAQGGNGYTF | TGTGCCGCTCAAGGGGGTAATGGCTACACCTTC
TRBJ2-1 | TRBV30 | - | - | CAWSLSDNEQFF | TGTGCCTGGAGTCTCAGTGACAATGAGCAGTTCTTC
TRBJ2-1 | TRBV12-1 | - | - | CASSFYPGQGPNEQFF | TGTGCCAGCAGCTTCTACCCGGGACAGGGCCCCAATGAGCAGTTCTTC
TRBJ2-7 | TRBV19 | - | - | CASSILGTYEQYF | TGTGCCAGTAGTATCCTGGGAACCTACGAGCAGTACTTC
TRBJ2-7 | TRBV28 | - | TRBD2 | CASSPLAENEYEQYF | TGTGCCAGCAGTCCGCTAGCGGAAAACGAGTACGAGCAGTACTTC
TRBJ2-3 | TRBV5-1 | - | - | CASSLYGRSTDTQYF | TGCGCCAGCAGCCTATACGGGCGGAGCACAGATACGCAGTATTTT
TRBJ2-7 | TRBV27 | - | - | CASSPSLGGATYEQYF | TGTGCCAGCAGTCCCTCGCTTGGGGGGGCGACCTACGAGCAGTACTTC
TRBJ1-5 | TRBV7-9 | - | - | CASSALNLNQPQHF | TGTGCCAGCAGCGCCCTCAACCTGAATCAGCCCCAGCATTTT
TRBJ2-7 | TRBV29-1 | - | - | CSVEPLNRGSEQYF | TGCAGCGTTGAACCTCTGAACCGGGGGTCCGAGCAGTACTTC
TRBJ2-7 | TRBV6-1 | - | - | CASSQSSSGAYEQYF | TGTGCCAGCAGCCAAAGCAGTAGCGGAGCGTACGAGCAGTACTTC
TRBJ2-2 | TRBV29-1 | - | - | CSVEGGDTGELFF | TGCAGCGTTGAAGGAGGGGACACCGGGGAGCTGTTTTTT
TRBJ2-5 | TRBV5-1 | - | TRBD2 | CASSLVGGETQYF | TGCGCCAGCAGCTTAGTGGGAGGGGAGACCCAGTACTTC
TRBJ2-1 | TRBV7-8 | once | TRBD1 | CASSPPDRSLMDNEQFF | TGTGCCAGCAGCCCCCCGGACAGGAGCCTTATGGACAATGAGCAGTTCTTC
TRBJ2-1 | TRBV27 | - | TRBD1 | CASTNRGPWDEQFF | TGTGCCAGTACTAACAGGGGCCCTTGGGATGAGCAGTTCTTC
TRBJ2-1 | TRBV28 | - | TRBD2 | CASSFRSFSGRGGTYNEQFF | TGTGCCAGCAGTTTTAGGTCGTTCAGCGGGAGAGGAGGGACCTACAATGAGCAGTTCTTC
TRBJ2-7 | TRBV7-9 | - | TRBD2 | CASSLRAGGSYEQYF | TGTGCCAGCAGCTTACGAGCGGGAGGATCCTACGAGCAGTACTTC
TRBJ1-1 | TRBV10-3 | - | - | CATWEGQAFF | TGTGCCACCTGGGAGGGGCAGGCTTTCTTT
TRBJ2-1 | TRBV7-6 | - | TRBD2 | CASSLGLSGSSYNEQFF | TGTGCCAGCAGCTTGGGGTTAAGCGGGAGCTCCTACAATGAGCAGTTCTTC
TRBJ2-3 | TRBV2 | - | - | CASKAGPRYTDTQYF | TGTGCCAGCAAGGCCGGGCCCCGTTACACAGATACGCAGTATTTT
TRBJ1-2 | TRBV27 | - | - | CASSLQGSYGYTF | TGTGCCAGCAGTTTGCAGGGCTCCTATGGCTACACCTTC
TRBJ2-7 | TRBV6-4 | - | - | CASSISDRIAYEQYF | TGTGCCAGCAGCATATCCGACAGGATAGCCTACGAGCAGTACTTC
TRBJ2-7 | TRBV4-3 | - | - | CASSQDEGGYEQYF | TGCGCCAGCAGCCAAGATGAGGGCGGTTACGAGCAGTACTTC
TRBJ2-7 | TRBV11-2 | - | - | CASSFDPSNEQYF | TGTGCCAGCAGCTTCGACCCCTCCAACGAGCAGTACTTC
TRBJ2-3 | TRBV4-1 | - | - | CASSQGLGSTDTQYF | TGCGCCAGCAGCCAAGGACTGGGGAGCACAGATACGCAGTATTTT
TRBJ2-7 | TRBV9 | - | - | CASSASRSGSGYEQYF | TGTGCCAGCAGTGCAAGTAGATCCGGGAGCGGGTACGAGCAGTACTTC
TRBJ2-6 | TRBV14 | medium-sized | - | CASSQVRGLGANVLTF | TGTGCCAGCAGCCAAGTCCGAGGGCTTGGGGCCAACGTCCTGACTTTC
TRBJ2-7 | TRBV5-1 | - | TRBD2 | CASSPGQWTSWSYEQYF | TGCGCCAGCAGCCCAGGACAGTGGACTAGCTGGTCTTACGAGCAGTACTTC
TRBJ2-5 | TRBV6-1 | - | TRBD1 | CASSEAPGGGTGALGETQYF | TGTGCCAGCAGTGAAGCGCCGGGAGGGGGGACAGGGGCTTTGGGAGAGACCCAGTACTTC
TRBJ2-1 | TRBV7-9 | once | TRBD2 | CASSLDPGLAGYEQFF | TGTGCCAGCAGCTTAGACCCGGGACTAGCGGGATATGAGCAGTTCTTC
TRBJ2-1 | TRBV9 | - | - | CASSAVYNEQFF | TGTGCCAGCAGCGCCGTTTACAATGAGCAGTTCTTC
TRBJ2-7 | TRBV9 | - | - | CASSPFGSGPYEQYF | TGTGCCAGCAGCCCCTTTGGGAGCGGCCCCTACGAGCAGTACTTC
TRBJ1-2 | TRBV7-9 | - | - | CASSLGGGIANYGYTF | TGTGCCAGCAGCTTAGGCGGGGGAATAGCTAACTATGGCTACACCTTC
TRBJ2-3 | TRBV28 | - | - | CASSPLIWQGVTQYF | TGTGCCAGCAGTCCTCTTATCTGGCAAGGGGTTACGCAGTATTTT
TRBJ2-7 | TRBV14 | - | - | CASSPYGGNYEQYF | TGTGCCAGCAGCCCCTACGGCGGGAACTACGAGCAGTACTTC
TRBJ2-2 | TRBV15 | - | - | CAPGTRSTGELFF | TGTGCCCCCGGGACAAGGTCCACCGGGGAGCTGTTTTTT
TRBJ1-2 | TRBV7-9 | - | - | CASSLPAGEGYTF | TGTGCCAGCAGCTTACCTGCAGGGGAAGGCTACACCTTC
TRBJ2-3 | TRBV6-5 | - | - | CASSYSAGRTDTQYF | TGTGCCAGCAGTTACTCCGCGGGACGTACAGATACGCAGTATTTT
TRBJ2-7 | TRBV19 | - | - | CASSIDLEDSTYEQYF | TGTGCCAGTAGTATAGATCTGGAGGACAGTACCTACGAGCAGTACTTC
TRBJ2-1 | TRBV27 | - | - | CASSLSNWGQNEQFF | TGTGCCAGCAGTTTATCAAATTGGGGGCAGAATGAGCAGTTCTTC
TRBJ1-4 | TRBV5-6 | - | - | CASSAGSNEKLFF | TGTGCCAGCAGCGCAGGGTCTAATGAAAAACTGTTTTTT
TRBJ2-7 | TRBV11-1 | - | TRBD1 | CASSPETGGGYYEQYF | TGTGCCAGCAGCCCGGAAACAGGGGGAGGCTACTACGAGCAGTACTTC
TRBJ1-3 | TRBV5-6 | - | - | CASSGGGNTIYF | TGTGCCAGCAGCGGAGGGGGAAACACCATATATTTT
TRBJ2-1 | TRBV9 | - | - | CASSVAGGPSYNEQFF | TGTGCCAGCAGCGTAGCAGGAGGGCCCTCTTATAATGAGCAGTTCTTC
TRBJ1-2 | TRBV27 | - | TRBD1 | CASSLFQGALGYTF | TGTGCCAGCAGTTTATTCCAGGGGGCGCTTGGCTACACCTTC
TRBJ2-7 | TRBV10-3 | - | TRBD1 | CAIGQGSDEQYF | TGTGCCATAGGACAGGGATCGGACGAGCAGTACTTC